This entry describes one TCR beta chain. Profiling relied on immunoSEQ multiplex PCR, and the TCRdb table lists in-frame clones only, not all of them. The table records about 160,000 clones, about 85% of them present only once. This CDR3 region has 14 residues. The V segment lost 6 bases and the J segment 4 bases; nucleotides outside the gene matches: 6. Germline assignment: CDR1 MNHNY and CDR2 SVGAGI (reference sequence). The sample is drawn from a study of blood T cell repertoires in COVID-19. About the research overall: Whether acute or convalescent, the COVID-19 samples came from the United States, Italy and Spain. The cDNA or gDNA used as material had been derived from T cells, B-cell-depleted T cells, or PBMCs.

The origin of this receptor is a man older than 75 with COVID-19, enrolled during active disease. This chain links TRBV6-6 with TRBJ2-7, with 10 positions matching TRBD1. Sequenced: peripheral blood. The CDR3 reads CASRRQGASYEQYF. The CDR3 DNA reads as TGTGCCAGCAGGCGACAGGGGGCAAGTTACGAGCAGTACTTC.